This TCR beta chain derives from a study of a mutant IDH1 vaccine in newly diagnosed glioma. Study details: Eight vaccinations reached patients in weeks 1, 3, 5, 7, 11, 15, 19 and 23. Treatment recipients were approximately 62% male and roughly 38% female, and their mean age was roughly 40 years. Study results and limitations: Pseudoprogression appeared unlinked to shifts in leading peripheral T cell clonotypes.

The ends lost 4 bases at V and 6 bases at J; junction bases unmatched: 5. The V gene's germline CDR1 is SGDLS and CDR2 YYNGEE. The length of the CDR3 is 14 residues. Libraries were prepared by immunoSEQ multiplex PCR; TCRdb keeps only in-frame clonotypes and omits some of them. The sample consists of 25,000 to 35,000 clones, nearly 90% of them appearing once. The time point: week 11, during vaccination. Doses consisted of 300 ug of mutant IDH1 20-mer peptide each, paired with topical imiquimod. Astrocytomas found in donors were new, WHO grade 3 or 4, IDH1-mutant and ATRX-lost. For this clone: No antigen is known for it.

J is TRBJ1-2 and V is TRBV9; 11 nucleotides align to TRBD1. The source material was PBMCs, sampled from a glioma patient whose treatment included an IDH1 peptide vaccine. This TCR came from a man younger than 35 with glioma. This CDR3 is CASSLRTGGDGYTF. The CDR3 DNA is TGTGCCAGCAGCCTAAGGACAGGGGGCGATGGCTACACCTTC.